Presented here are 18 T cell receptor beta chains from one specimen sequenced in a study of CD8+ T cells in alopecia areata. Specified treatment: oral pan-JAK inhibitor, 5-10 mg twice daily. Reverse transcription of extracted RNA yielded cDNA, which provided the sequencing template. The data were produced by immunoSEQ multiplex PCR, yet TCRdb's version contains in-frame clones alone and is incomplete. The repertoire includes about 190,000 clones, roughly 60% of them detected once, and approximately 1% sits in the top ten. The source material was CD4+ T cells sorted from blood, sampled at week 24, from a patient treated with tofacitinib. The receptors here all came from a human donor with alopecia areata.

The V gene is TRBV5-6, the J gene TRBJ1-2; 7 bases are a match to TRBD1. Germline-derived CDR1 and CDR2 are SGHDT and YYEEEE. The CDR3 length is 15 residues. V was pared by 5 bases and J by 7 bases, with 14 bases of the junction left unmatched. The chain's CDR3 is CASRPIGTEERGYTF. DNA of the CDR3: TGTGCCAGCAGACCTATCGGGACAGAGGAACGTGGCTACACCTTC.

The chain uses TRBV7-2 and TRBJ2-3; TRBD2 is a possible D gene (5 bases). V lost 1 base and J 7 bases, leaving 15 bases between the germline ends. Germline CDR1 SGHTA, CDR2 FQGNSA. This CDR3 contains 15 residues. The DNA of the CDR3 is TGTGCCAGCAGCTTAGAAGGAGGCAGACCCAATACGCAGTATTTT. It yields the protein CASSLEGGRPNTQYF.

Comments on this clone: Other DNA sequences in the same sample also yield this CDR3. The CDR3 region has the DNA TGCAGCGTTGAAAGTCAGCAAGAGACCCAGTACTTC. Translation gives CSVESQQETQYF. The rearrangement joins TRBV29-1 to TRBJ2-5; D is uncertain. This CDR3 spans 12 amino acids. Germline CDR1 is SQVTM and CDR2 is ANQGSEA. V gave up 2 bases and J gave up 2 bases, with 6 bases separating them.

The chain is built from TRBV7-7 and TRBJ2-5; D possibly corresponds to TRBD1 (6 bases). CDR1 SSHAT and CDR2 FNYEAQ come from the germline V gene (reference sequence). The CDR3 loop spans 13 amino acids. The V end lost 6 bases, the J end lost 5 bases, and 13 bases lay between the germline ends. CDR3 region: CASSFRGGETQYF. Written as DNA, the CDR3 is TGTGCCAGCAGTTTCAGGGGTGGGGAGACCCAGTACTTC.

This clone was observed a handful of times. The chain carries TRBV18 and TRBJ2-1; 8 positions agree with TRBD1. The germline gives CDR1 KGHSH, CDR2 LQKENI. Unmatched junction bases numbered 8, after V lost 4 bases and J lost 9 bases. CDR3 length: 14 residues. This CDR3 is CASSLGQGMIEQFF. The DNA of the CDR3 is TGTGCCAGCTCACTAGGACAGGGCATGATTGAGCAGTTCTTC. Complete variable domain (other parts from reference TRBV18 and TRBJ2-1): NAGVMQNPRHLVRRRGQEARLRCSPMKGHSHVYWYRQLPEEGLKFMVYLQKENIIDESGMPKERFSAEFPKEGPSILRIQQVVRGDSAAYFCASSLGQGMIEQFFGPGTRLTVL.

Relative to its sample, this clone is medium-sized. The rearrangement joins TRBV29-1 to TRBJ2-2; possibly TRBD1 or TRBD2 for D (5 bases each). The CDR3 contains 13 residues. Germline V gene sequence: CDR1 SQVTM, CDR2 ANQGSEA. CDR3 nucleotides: TGCAGTGGGACCCGGCTGGGCACCGGGGAGCTGTTTTTT. It encodes CSGTRLGTGELFF.

This clone turned up a few times. The CDR3 here is CASSFSQGSGELFF. The DNA of the CDR3 is TGTGCCAGCAGTTTCTCCCAGGGGAGCGGGGAGCTGTTTTTT. The chain joins TRBV27 to TRBJ2-2, with TRBD1 as a possible D gene (6 bases). The CDR3 runs 14 residues. From germline, CDR1 is MNHEY and CDR2 SMNVEV (reference sequence). The V gene lost 3 bases and the J gene lost 7 bases, with 12 bases spanning the gap.

This clone was detected only a few times. The chain has TRBV18 and TRBJ2-5; tentatively, D is TRBD1 or TRBD2 (5 bases each). Germline CDR1 KGHSH, CDR2 LQKENI. V lost 5 bases, J lost 5 bases, and 18 bases lay in between. The length of the CDR3 is 15 residues. The CDR3 reads CASSGMGAAGETQYF. CDR3 coding DNA: TGTGCCAGCTCAGGGATGGGAGCGGCAGGGGAGACCCAGTACTTC.

The V and J genes are TRBV10-3 and TRBJ2-5; D is possibly TRBD2 (6 bases). V was trimmed by 4 bases and J by 9 bases, leaving 15 bases between them. The V gene's germline CDR1 is ENHRY and CDR2 SYGVKD. The CDR3 extends over 13 amino acids. Here the CDR3 DNA reads TGTGCCATCAGTGGAAAGGGACTGGAGGCCCAGTACTTC. It specifies CAISGKGLEAQYF.

There are a few counts of this clone. The genes are TRBV29-1 and TRBJ2-5; the match to TRBD1 covers 8 bases. The germline V gene encodes CDR1 SQVTM and CDR2 ANQGSEA. J gave up 2 bases and V 5 bases, and 7 bases lay outside the gene matches. The length of the CDR3 is 14 residues. The CDR3 coding sequence is TGCAGCGTTACCGGACAGGGCACACAAGAGACCCAGTACTTC. Amino acid sequence: CSVTGQGTQETQYF.

The rearrangement uses TRBV4-1 and TRBJ1-6, with 8 nucleotides matching TRBD1. CDR1 is MGHRA and CDR2 is YSYEKL in the germline V gene. The trim removed 7 bases at V and 5 bases at J, leaving 4 bases unmatched. CDR3 size: 14 residues. CDR3 in amino acids: CASNRGQDNSPLHF. DNA for the CDR3: TGCGCCAGCAACAGGGGACAGGATAATTCACCCCTCCACTTT.

The chain couples TRBV29-1 to TRBJ1-2, with D possibly being TRBD1 (5 bases). The V end lost 3 bases, the J end lost 4 bases, and 18 bases lay between the germline ends. The CDR3 sequence is 15 residues long. Germline assignment: CDR1 SQVTM and CDR2 ANQGSEA. The CDR3, as DNA: TGCAGCGTTGACGGTCCCAGGGCAGGGAGCTATGGCTACACCTTC. Its translation is CSVDGPRAGSYGYTF.

The chain recombines TRBV6-6 with TRBJ2-7, with 10 bases lining up with TRBD1. The CDR3 extends over 15 amino acids. Looked up from germline, CDR1 is MNHNY and CDR2 is SVGAGI (reference sequence). V gave up 5 bases and J gave up 6 bases; unmatched junction bases: 10. The CDR3 coding sequence is TGTGCCAGCAGTCAATCCGGGACAGGGGCGGGCGAGCAGTACTTC. It codes for CASSQSGTGAGEQYF.

This clone has only a few counts. This chain connects TRBV20-1 to TRBJ2-5; D unresolved. CDR3 length equals 11 residues. CDR1 DFQATT and CDR2 SNEGSKA come from the germline V gene (reference sequence). V was clipped by 7 bases and J by 8 bases, with 14 bases between them. CDR3: CSVSGRETQYF. The CDR3 DNA is TGCAGTGTTTCCGGTCGAGAAACCCAGTACTTC.

The J gene is TRBJ1-1, the V gene TRBV5-1; 10 bases are shared with TRBD1. The germline gives CDR1 SGHRS, CDR2 YFSETQ. This CDR3 region has 16 residues. With 4 bases clipped from V and 5 bases from J, the junction kept 11 bases outside the gene matches. The CDR3 bases are TGCGCCAGCAGCCTAAATTTAGACAGGGGGCGAACTGAAGCTTTCTTT. As protein: CASSLNLDRGRTEAFF.

The chain has TRBV28 and TRBJ2-7; no clear D gene. The CDR3 loop spans 10 amino acids. CDR1 and CDR2 from the germline V gene are MDHEN and SYDVKM. Trimming pared 2 bases from V and 7 bases from J, leaving 3 bases between. The CDR3 bases are TGTGCCAGCAGTTTAGTTGAGCAGTACTTC. Protein product: CASSLVEQYF.

V gene TRBV5-1 combines with J gene TRBJ2-2, with unresolved D. This CDR3 spans 12 amino acids. Germline CDR1 and CDR2: SGHRS and YFSETQ. V was shortened by 6 bases and J by 6 bases, with 9 bases between the two germline ends. The CDR3 region has the DNA TGCGCCAGCACAGGAGTGGCCGGGGAGCTGTTTTTT. Translation: CASTGVAGELFF.

CDR3 sequence (DNA): TGTGCCAGCAGCTTACCCGACAGTTTGAACACTGAAGCTTTCTTT. It specifies CASSLPDSLNTEAFF. The chain links TRBV7-3 to TRBJ1-1, with D possibly TRBD1 on 5 matching bases. The CDR3 runs 15 residues. Germline loops: CDR1 SGHTA, CDR2 FQGTGA. V lost 2 bases, J lost 0 bases, and 10 bases lay in between.